A selection of T cell receptor beta chains follows, all from one sample in a study of cytomegalovirus exposure and HLA in healthy donors. Some clones are missing from TCRdb's copy, which holds only in-frame ones; the method was immunoSEQ multiplex PCR. The sample comprises over 100,000 clones, around nine tenths of which are singletons, and roughly 2.1% rests with the top ten. Input material: PBMCs. The source of these receptors is a young woman in good health and CMV-seronegative. The CDR3 runs from the conserved cysteine through the conserved F or W. A D gene is named only where the DNA matches it firmly. For some rows the clone size is stated as once, few or many, or as a class when expanded; others skip it.

d_call: .; j_call: TRBJ2-7; clone_size: .; v_call: TRBV7-8; cdr3_nt: TGTGCCAGCAGCCCAGGGGACACCTACGAGCAGTACTTC; cdr3_aa: CASSPGDTYEQYF
d_call: TRBD1; j_call: TRBJ1-2; clone_size: .; v_call: TRBV6-4; cdr3_nt: TGTGCCAGCAGTGACTTCCCCGGTGGACAGGGAACGGAGTACGGGGGCTACACCTTC; cdr3_aa: CASSDFPGGQGTEYGGYTF
d_call: .; j_call: TRBJ2-5; clone_size: .; v_call: TRBV29-1; cdr3_nt: TGCAGCCCAGAGTGGAGCGGGACCCAGTACTTC; cdr3_aa: CSPEWSGTQYF
d_call: TRBD2; j_call: TRBJ2-1; clone_size: .; v_call: TRBV6-6; cdr3_nt: TGTGCCAGCAGTTACGCGGCGGGAGAATCTGAGCAGTTCTTC; cdr3_aa: CASSYAAGESEQFF
d_call: TRBD1; j_call: TRBJ2-7; clone_size: .; v_call: TRBV2; cdr3_nt: TGTGCCAGCAGCGGACAGGGCTACGAGCAGTACTTC; cdr3_aa: CASSGQGYEQYF
d_call: .; j_call: TRBJ2-5; clone_size: .; v_call: TRBV7-3; cdr3_nt: TGTGCCAGCAGCCGCAGGATTCAAGAGACCCAGTACTTC; cdr3_aa: CASSRRIQETQYF
d_call: TRBD1; j_call: TRBJ2-1; clone_size: .; v_call: TRBV11-3; cdr3_nt: TGTGCCAGCAGCTTAGATGGACAGGGGGGTAGTGAGCAGTTCTTC; cdr3_aa: CASSLDGQGGSEQFF
d_call: TRBD2; j_call: TRBJ2-1; clone_size: .; v_call: TRBV5-6; cdr3_nt: TGTGCCAGCCGGGGACTAGCGGGTTCTATTGAGCAGTTCTTC; cdr3_aa: CASRGLAGSIEQFF
d_call: TRBD2; j_call: TRBJ2-1; clone_size: .; v_call: TRBV6-1; cdr3_nt: TGTGCCAGCAGTGAACTAGAAGGGGAGGGGCAGTTCTTC; cdr3_aa: CASSELEGEGQFF
d_call: .; j_call: TRBJ2-7; clone_size: .; v_call: TRBV9; cdr3_nt: TGTGCCAGCAGCCCCCAAGTCGCGCGTCCCTACGAGCAGTACTTC; cdr3_aa: CASSPQVARPYEQYF
d_call: .; j_call: TRBJ1-3; clone_size: .; v_call: TRBV4-3; cdr3_nt: TGCGCCAGCAGCCAATCTCTTGTCTCTGGAAACACCATATATTTT; cdr3_aa: CASSQSLVSGNTIYF
d_call: TRBD2; j_call: TRBJ2-7; clone_size: .; v_call: TRBV14; cdr3_nt: TGTGCCAGCAGCCAATACTTAAGCGGGAGTATCTACGAGCAGTACTTC; cdr3_aa: CASSQYLSGSIYEQYF
d_call: TRBD1; j_call: TRBJ1-6; clone_size: .; v_call: TRBV6-5; cdr3_nt: TGTGCCAGCAGGGTCGACAGGGGGGATTCACCCCTCCACTTT; cdr3_aa: CASRVDRGDSPLHF
d_call: TRBD2; j_call: TRBJ2-7; clone_size: once; v_call: TRBV27; cdr3_nt: TGTGCCAGCAGGGAAGCGGGAGGGGTCTACGAGCAGTACTTC; cdr3_aa: CASREAGGVYEQYF
d_call: .; j_call: TRBJ2-7; clone_size: .; v_call: TRBV6-5; cdr3_nt: TGTGCCAGCAGTTACTCCGGCCAGGGGTCCTACGAGCAGTACTTC; cdr3_aa: CASSYSGQGSYEQYF
d_call: .; j_call: TRBJ1-1; clone_size: once; v_call: TRBV2; cdr3_nt: TGTGCCAGCAGGGATGGGGCCAATCTCGAAGCTTTCTTT; cdr3_aa: CASRDGANLEAFF
d_call: .; j_call: TRBJ2-7; clone_size: .; v_call: TRBV6-1; cdr3_nt: TGTGCCAGCAGTGAAACGCAGTCCTACGAGCAGTACTTC; cdr3_aa: CASSETQSYEQYF
d_call: .; j_call: TRBJ2-1; clone_size: .; v_call: TRBV21-1; cdr3_nt: TGTGCCAGCAGCAAAGGTAACTCTCGAGGCGGGACGTACAATGAGCAGTTCTTC; cdr3_aa: CASSKGNSRGGTYNEQFF
d_call: TRBD1; j_call: TRBJ2-7; clone_size: .; v_call: TRBV5-4; cdr3_nt: TGTGCCAGCAGCCGGACAGGGTTCCTCTACGAGCAGTACTTC; cdr3_aa: CASSRTGFLYEQYF
d_call: TRBD2; j_call: TRBJ2-7; clone_size: .; v_call: TRBV7-2; cdr3_nt: TGTGCCAGCAGCAAAGGTAGCGGGATCACCTACGAGCAGTACTTC; cdr3_aa: CASSKGSGITYEQYF
d_call: TRBD2; j_call: TRBJ2-5; clone_size: .; v_call: TRBV27; cdr3_nt: TGTGCCAGCAGTTTGGTAGCGGGAGTGGGAGAGACCCAGTACTTC; cdr3_aa: CASSLVAGVGETQYF
d_call: TRBD2; j_call: TRBJ2-7; clone_size: .; v_call: TRBV5-6; cdr3_nt: TGTGCCAGCAGCACCCCAGCGGGAGAATCCTACGAGCAGTACTTC; cdr3_aa: CASSTPAGESYEQYF
d_call: .; j_call: TRBJ1-1; clone_size: .; v_call: TRBV7-9; cdr3_nt: TGTGCCAGCAGCAGCAGGGGTCTTGAAGCTTTCTTT; cdr3_aa: CASSSRGLEAFF
d_call: .; j_call: TRBJ2-2; clone_size: .; v_call: TRBV7-3; cdr3_nt: TGTGCCAGCAGCCCAACTAGGGGGGAGCTGTTTTTT; cdr3_aa: CASSPTRGELFF
d_call: TRBD1; j_call: TRBJ1-2; clone_size: few; v_call: TRBV19; cdr3_nt: TGTGCCAGTAGGTTCCCAGGGGGTGGCTACACCTTC; cdr3_aa: CASRFPGGGYTF
d_call: .; j_call: TRBJ2-6; clone_size: .; v_call: TRBV28; cdr3_nt: TGTGCCAGCAGTTCCCGGGGGTCTGGGGCCAACGTCCTGACTTTC; cdr3_aa: CASSSRGSGANVLTF
d_call: .; j_call: TRBJ2-1; clone_size: .; v_call: TRBV5-6; cdr3_nt: TGTGCCAGCAGCTTGTTGTCGGGGTTTAGGGACAATGAGCAGTTCTTC; cdr3_aa: CASSLLSGFRDNEQFF
d_call: .; j_call: TRBJ1-1; clone_size: .; v_call: TRBV10-3; cdr3_nt: TGTGCCATCAGTGAGTCTCGCGGGGGGGTCCACACTGAAGCTTTCTTT; cdr3_aa: CAISESRGGVHTEAFF
d_call: .; j_call: TRBJ1-1; clone_size: few; v_call: TRBV5-1; cdr3_nt: TGCGCCAGCCAGACATCACCGGGGACTGAAGCTTTCTTT; cdr3_aa: CASQTSPGTEAFF
d_call: .; j_call: TRBJ1-3; clone_size: .; v_call: TRBV9; cdr3_nt: TGTGCCAGCAGCGTAGGCAGGCCTTACTCTGGAAACACCATATATTTT; cdr3_aa: CASSVGRPYSGNTIYF
d_call: .; j_call: TRBJ2-7; clone_size: .; v_call: TRBV10-3; cdr3_nt: TGTGCCATCAGTGTCGACCGGGGGGCCTCCTACGAGCAGTACTTC; cdr3_aa: CAISVDRGASYEQYF
d_call: .; j_call: TRBJ1-1; clone_size: .; v_call: TRBV5-5; cdr3_nt: TGTGCCAGCAGCTTGTGGGGACTGTCCTTGAACACTGAAGCTTTCTTT; cdr3_aa: CASSLWGLSLNTEAFF
d_call: .; j_call: TRBJ2-7; clone_size: once; v_call: TRBV11-3; cdr3_nt: TGTGCCAGCAGCTTAGATTCAGGCAGCTCCTACGAGCAGTACTTC; cdr3_aa: CASSLDSGSSYEQYF
d_call: .; j_call: TRBJ2-3; clone_size: .; v_call: TRBV5-6; cdr3_nt: TGTGCCAGCAGCCCCGAACAGACCAGCACAGATACGCAGTATTTT; cdr3_aa: CASSPEQTSTDTQYF
d_call: .; j_call: TRBJ1-2; clone_size: .; v_call: TRBV30; cdr3_nt: TGTGCCTGGAATGGGGCTAGATCTGGCTACACCTTC; cdr3_aa: CAWNGARSGYTF
d_call: TRBD1; j_call: TRBJ1-2; clone_size: .; v_call: TRBV5-1; cdr3_nt: TGCGCCAGCAGCGTAGGGACAGCCAACGACAACTATGGCTACACCTTC; cdr3_aa: CASSVGTANDNYGYTF
d_call: .; j_call: TRBJ1-1; clone_size: .; v_call: TRBV28; cdr3_nt: TGTGCCAGCAGTCTGACAGGCCCCGGAGTGGGAGTGTTGGAAGCTTTCTTT; cdr3_aa: CASSLTGPGVGVLEAFF
d_call: .; j_call: TRBJ1-1; clone_size: .; v_call: TRBV7-8; cdr3_nt: TGTGCCAGCAGCTGGACAAATGGGGGGGCGTCGGCTTTCTTT; cdr3_aa: CASSWTNGGASAFF
d_call: TRBD1; j_call: TRBJ1-1; clone_size: .; v_call: TRBV6-5; cdr3_nt: TGTGCCAGCAGGCCCGACAGGGTCATGAACACTGAAGCTTTCTTT; cdr3_aa: CASRPDRVMNTEAFF